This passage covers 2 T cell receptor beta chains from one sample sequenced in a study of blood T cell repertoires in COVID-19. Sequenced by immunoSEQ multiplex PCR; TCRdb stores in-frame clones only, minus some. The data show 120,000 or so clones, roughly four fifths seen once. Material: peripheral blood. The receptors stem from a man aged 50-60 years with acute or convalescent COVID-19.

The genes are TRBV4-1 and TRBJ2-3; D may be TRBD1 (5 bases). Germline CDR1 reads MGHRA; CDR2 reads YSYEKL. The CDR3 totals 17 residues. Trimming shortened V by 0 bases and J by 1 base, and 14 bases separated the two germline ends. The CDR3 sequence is CASSQDSSGLGTDTQYF. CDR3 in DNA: TGCGCCAGCAGCCAAGATTCGTCAGGGTTGGGCACAGATACGCAGTATTTT.

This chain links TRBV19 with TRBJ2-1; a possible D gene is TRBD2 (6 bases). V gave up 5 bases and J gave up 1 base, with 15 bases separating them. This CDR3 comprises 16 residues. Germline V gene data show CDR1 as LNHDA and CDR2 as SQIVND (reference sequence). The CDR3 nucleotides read TGTGCCAGTAGTCCACGGGGCGGGGATTCCTACAATGAGCAGTTCTTC. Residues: CASSPRGGDSYNEQFF. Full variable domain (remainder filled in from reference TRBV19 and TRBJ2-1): DGGITQSPKYLFRKEGQNVTLSCEQNLNHDAMYWYRQDPGQGLRLIYYSQIVNDFQKGDIAEGYSVSREKKESFPLTVTSAQKNPTAFYLCASSPRGGDSYNEQFFGPGTRLTVL.